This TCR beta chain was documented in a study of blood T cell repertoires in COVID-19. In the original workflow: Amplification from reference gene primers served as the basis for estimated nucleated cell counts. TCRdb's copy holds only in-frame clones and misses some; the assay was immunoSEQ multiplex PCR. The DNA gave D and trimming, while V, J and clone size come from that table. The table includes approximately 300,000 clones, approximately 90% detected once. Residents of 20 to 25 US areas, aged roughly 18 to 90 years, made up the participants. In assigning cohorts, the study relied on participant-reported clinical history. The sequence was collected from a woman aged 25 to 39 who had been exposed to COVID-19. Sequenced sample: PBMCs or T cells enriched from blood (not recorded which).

DNA of the CDR3: TGCGCCAGCAGCTTGGCGACAGGGGGAAACACCATATATTTT. This sequence encodes CASSLATGGNTIYF. The chain recombines TRBV5-1 with TRBJ1-3, with 7 positions matching TRBD1. The trim removed 0 bases at V and 4 bases at J, leaving 1 base unmatched. This CDR3 region has 14 residues. CDR1 and CDR2 (germline): SGHRS, YFSETQ. Combining the CDR3 with reference TRBV5-1 and TRBJ1-3 gives the whole variable domain KAGVTQTPRYLIKTRGQQVTLSCSPISGHRSVSWYQQTPGQGLQFLFEYFSETQRNKGNFPGRFSGRQFSNSRSEMNVSTLELGDSALYLCASSLATGGNTIYFGEGSWLTVV.